These T cell receptor beta chains were read from a single sample in a study of shared clonotypes between healthy human individuals. Only in-frame clones appear in the TCRdb table, and some are missing; sequencing was by immunoSEQ multiplex PCR. Altogether about 2.2 million clones are present, about 92% being singletons, with the ten largest covering over 1.5%. The sequencing input was naive CD8+ T cells from PBMCs. The receptors come from a man younger than 35 in good health. Some clones in this sample may be carry-over from other donors' samples. CDR3s include the opening cysteine and the closing phenylalanine or tryptophan. D genes are given only for firm matches. Some rows have no size entry. The others give once, few or many, or a class for an expanded clone.

D gene: .; V gene: TRBV7-9; clone size: once; J gene: TRBJ1-3; CDR3 DNA: TGTGCCAGCAGCTTAATGGTTAGCTCTGGAAACACCATATATTTT; CDR3 protein: CASSLMVSSGNTIYF
D gene: TRBD1; V gene: TRBV7-6; clone size: .; J gene: TRBJ1-1; CDR3 DNA: TGTGCCAGCAGCCCCTCCCCGGGACAGGAACTGTCAGCTTTCTTT; CDR3 protein: CASSPSPGQELSAFF
D gene: TRBD1; V gene: TRBV19; clone size: .; J gene: TRBJ1-2; CDR3 DNA: TGTGCCAGTAGTTCCCCGGGACAGGGGCGCTATGGCTACACCTTC; CDR3 protein: CASSSPGQGRYGYTF
D gene: TRBD2; V gene: TRBV9; clone size: .; J gene: TRBJ2-7; CDR3 DNA: TGTGCCAGCAGCTTAGGGACTAGCGGGAGCGGCTACGAGCAGTACTTC; CDR3 protein: CASSLGTSGSGYEQYF
D gene: .; V gene: TRBV7-9; clone size: .; J gene: TRBJ2-7; CDR3 DNA: TGTGCCAGCAGCCCGCGGACAGTAGCCTCCTACGAGCAGTACTTC; CDR3 protein: CASSPRTVASYEQYF
D gene: .; V gene: TRBV27; clone size: .; J gene: TRBJ1-1; CDR3 DNA: TGTGCCAGCAGTTTATATGGGTTGCGGACTGAAGCTTTCTTT; CDR3 protein: CASSLYGLRTEAFF
D gene: .; V gene: TRBV7-9; clone size: .; J gene: TRBJ2-7; CDR3 DNA: TGTGCCAGCAGCCCCGACAGAACTTACGAGCAGTACTTC; CDR3 protein: CASSPDRTYEQYF
D gene: .; V gene: TRBV6-5; clone size: .; J gene: TRBJ2-7; CDR3 DNA: TGTGCCAGCAGTTATTTGTCGGAGGGTCGCGGCGAGCAGTACTTC; CDR3 protein: CASSYLSEGRGEQYF
D gene: TRBD1; V gene: TRBV27; clone size: .; J gene: TRBJ2-7; CDR3 DNA: TGTGCCAGCAGTCTCCCGGGACAGGGTGTATACGAGCAGTACTTC; CDR3 protein: CASSLPGQGVYEQYF
D gene: .; V gene: TRBV21-1; clone size: .; J gene: TRBJ1-2; CDR3 DNA: TGTGCCAGCAGCAAATGCTCTTTCCGGGACTGGGACTATGGCTACACCTTC; CDR3 protein: CASSKCSFRDWDYGYTF
D gene: TRBD2; V gene: TRBV9; clone size: .; J gene: TRBJ2-1; CDR3 DNA: TGTGCCAGCAGCGTAGCGGGAGGTCTGTGGGATGAGCAGTTCTTC; CDR3 protein: CASSVAGGLWDEQFF
D gene: TRBD2; V gene: TRBV18; clone size: .; J gene: TRBJ2-5; CDR3 DNA: TGTGCCAGCTCCAGGCCAACCCTAGCGGGAGTTATAGAGACCCAGTACTTC; CDR3 protein: CASSRPTLAGVIETQYF
D gene: .; V gene: TRBV11-2; clone size: .; J gene: TRBJ2-7; CDR3 DNA: TGTGCCAGCAGCTTCGGCTCCTACGAGCAGTACTTC; CDR3 protein: CASSFGSYEQYF
D gene: .; V gene: TRBV7-3; clone size: .; J gene: TRBJ1-2; CDR3 DNA: TGTGCCAGCAGCTCGGACAGCGCCACTAACTATGGCTACACCTTC; CDR3 protein: CASSSDSATNYGYTF
D gene: .; V gene: TRBV19; clone size: .; J gene: TRBJ1-3; CDR3 DNA: TGTGCCAGTAGTATATCAGGGACGGCTGGAAACACCATATATTTT; CDR3 protein: CASSISGTAGNTIYF
D gene: TRBD2; V gene: TRBV9; clone size: .; J gene: TRBJ2-7; CDR3 DNA: TGTGCCAGCAGCCCACTAGCGGGTCTCTCCTACGAGCAGTACTTC; CDR3 protein: CASSPLAGLSYEQYF
D gene: TRBD2; V gene: TRBV5-5; clone size: once; J gene: TRBJ2-7; CDR3 DNA: TGTGCCAGCAGCTCGCTAGCGGGAGTGGGCTACGAGCAGTACTTC; CDR3 protein: CASSSLAGVGYEQYF
D gene: .; V gene: TRBV28; clone size: .; J gene: TRBJ2-3; CDR3 DNA: TGTGCCAGCAGGCGGCCGGGACGCACAGATACGCAGTATTTT; CDR3 protein: CASRRPGRTDTQYF
D gene: TRBD2; V gene: TRBV9; clone size: .; J gene: TRBJ2-7; CDR3 DNA: TGTGCCAGCAGCGTAGGGACTAGCGGGGGAGCTTGCGAGCAGTACTTC; CDR3 protein: CASSVGTSGGACEQYF
D gene: TRBD1; V gene: TRBV5-4; clone size: .; J gene: TRBJ2-1; CDR3 DNA: TGTGCCAGCAGCTTGGCCGAGGGACAGCGACACAATGAGCAGTTCTTC; CDR3 protein: CASSLAEGQRHNEQFF
D gene: TRBD2; V gene: TRBV29-1; clone size: .; J gene: TRBJ2-7; CDR3 DNA: TGCAGCGTTACCAGCGGGGGAGACTACGAGCAGTACTTC; CDR3 protein: CSVTSGGDYEQYF
D gene: TRBD1; V gene: TRBV5-4; clone size: .; J gene: TRBJ1-1; CDR3 DNA: TGTGCCAGCAGCCTCGACAGGGGGCCGTACACTGAAGCTTTCTTT; CDR3 protein: CASSLDRGPYTEAFF
D gene: .; V gene: TRBV5-6; clone size: .; J gene: TRBJ1-2; CDR3 DNA: TGTGCCAGCAACCAAATGGACAGCAGTAACTATGGCTACACCTTC; CDR3 protein: CASNQMDSSNYGYTF
D gene: .; V gene: TRBV7-6; clone size: .; J gene: TRBJ2-7; CDR3 DNA: TGTGCCAGCAGCTTAGGGCCCGGAGCAGCCCTCTACGAGCAGTACTTC; CDR3 protein: CASSLGPGAALYEQYF
D gene: TRBD1; V gene: TRBV5-3; clone size: .; J gene: TRBJ2-3; CDR3 DNA: TGTGCCAGAAGCCGAGGGACAGTAATAACAGATACGCAGTATTTT; CDR3 protein: CARSRGTVITDTQYF
D gene: TRBD1; V gene: TRBV7-9; clone size: .; J gene: TRBJ1-2; CDR3 DNA: TGTGCCAGCCGGGACAGCGGATCCTATGGCTACACCTTC; CDR3 protein: CASRDSGSYGYTF
D gene: .; V gene: TRBV7-6; clone size: .; J gene: TRBJ2-7; CDR3 DNA: TGTGCCAGCAGCTTAGTAATAGCTAGTAGCCACGAGCAGTACTTC; CDR3 protein: CASSLVIASSHEQYF
D gene: .; V gene: TRBV29-1; clone size: .; J gene: TRBJ2-1; CDR3 DNA: TGCAGCTCGGACAGCCAATACAATGAGCAGTTCTTC; CDR3 protein: CSSDSQYNEQFF
D gene: .; V gene: TRBV7-9; clone size: .; J gene: TRBJ1-1; CDR3 DNA: TGTGCCAGCAGCCCTCCTTTGGACACTGAAGCTTTCTTT; CDR3 protein: CASSPPLDTEAFF
D gene: .; V gene: TRBV27; clone size: .; J gene: TRBJ2-6; CDR3 DNA: TGTGCCAGCAGTTTACTGGGCTCTGGGGCCAACGTCCTGACTTTC; CDR3 protein: CASSLLGSGANVLTF
D gene: TRBD1; V gene: TRBV19; clone size: .; J gene: TRBJ2-7; CDR3 DNA: TGTGCCAGTAGTGGGGGACAGGGACCCTACGAGCAGTACTTC; CDR3 protein: CASSGGQGPYEQYF
D gene: TRBD2; V gene: TRBV4-1; clone size: .; J gene: TRBJ2-7; CDR3 DNA: TGCGCCAGCAGCCCCACATTGACTAGCGGGATAATCGAGCAGTACTTC; CDR3 protein: CASSPTLTSGIIEQYF
D gene: .; V gene: TRBV6-5; clone size: .; J gene: TRBJ2-1; CDR3 DNA: TGTGCCAGCGGGAAGAATGAGCAGTTCTTC; CDR3 protein: CASGKNEQFF
D gene: TRBD1; V gene: TRBV4-3; clone size: .; J gene: TRBJ1-2; CDR3 DNA: TGCGCCAGCAGCCAAGCTGAACGGACAGGGGGCTTAATTGGCTACACCTTC; CDR3 protein: CASSQAERTGGLIGYTF
D gene: TRBD2; V gene: TRBV4-1; clone size: .; J gene: TRBJ2-7; CDR3 DNA: TGCGCCAGCAGCCCGAAGGTAGCGGGAGGGCCTCTCTACGAGCAGTACTTC; CDR3 protein: CASSPKVAGGPLYEQYF
D gene: .; V gene: TRBV28; clone size: .; J gene: TRBJ1-4; CDR3 DNA: TGTGCCAGTGCAGTGCTTGTGTTTGGGGGAACTAATGAAAAACTGTTTTTT; CDR3 protein: CASAVLVFGGTNEKLFF
D gene: TRBD2; V gene: TRBV29-1; clone size: .; J gene: TRBJ2-1; CDR3 DNA: TGCAGCTTATGGACTAGCGGGAGATCGACCTACAATGAGCAGTTCTTC; CDR3 protein: CSLWTSGRSTYNEQFF
D gene: .; V gene: TRBV11-2; clone size: .; J gene: TRBJ2-5; CDR3 DNA: TGTGCCAGCAGCCCCTTGGGGAGCGGTCAAGAGACCCAGTACTTC; CDR3 protein: CASSPLGSGQETQYF